A selection of T cell receptor beta chains follows, all from one sample in a study of T cells in Graves' hyperthyroidism and ophthalmopathy. One entry per CDR3 protein results from TCRdb running MiXCR on the multiplex PCR reads. The sample has a few hundred thousand distinct CDR3 sequences, around 46% seen once; the top ten hold about 8%. The sample was peripheral blood or thyroid tissue (not recorded which). The receptor set was obtained from a woman under 30 with Graves' hyperthyroidism. Each CDR3 is given with its conserved first and last residue. Fields, in order: clone size, CDR3 length, D gene, J gene, V gene, CDR3 DNA, CDR3 protein. The D gene is left open where the match is weak. Not all rows give a size; the values are once, few, many and, for expanded clones, a class.

many	18	TRBD2	TRBJ2-2	TRBV7-8	TGTGCCAGCACCCCGTTCGCGGGAGGGCCAGGGGAAACCGGGGAGCTGTTTTTT	CASTPFAGGPGETGELFF
NA	10	TRBD1	TRBJ1-1	TRBV7-9	TGTGCCAGCAGCCCGGCGGAGGGGGCCTTT	CASSPAEGAF
many	18	TRBD2	TRBJ2-5	TRBV12-3/TRBV12-4	TGTGCCAGCAGCCCCGGGGGTCTAGCGGGAGTCGGAGGAGAGACCCAGTACTTC	CASSPGGLAGVGGETQYF
many	16	NA	TRBJ1-4	TRBV7-2	TGTGCCAGCAGCGACGGGACTCCCTTTCGAAATGAAAAACTGTTTTTT	CASSDGTPFRNEKLFF
NA	14	TRBD2	TRBJ2-1	TRBV2	TGTGCCAGCGGGAGCGGGGATAGATACAATGAGCAGTTCTTC	CASGSGDRYNEQFF
many	16	NA	TRBJ2-2	TRBV4-1	TGCGCCAGCAGCCAAGACGGCGGGCCGAACACCGGGGAGCTGTTTTTT	CASSQDGGPNTGELFF
NA	15	NA	TRBJ2-7	TRBV6-1	TGTGCCAGCAGCTTGGGGTCGGTCGACTCCTACGAGCAGTACTTC	CASSLGSVDSYEQYF
many	13	TRBD1	TRBJ2-7	TRBV7-9	TGTGCCTTAGAGTGGGACAGTTCCTACGAGCAGTACTTC	CALEWDSSYEQYF
NA	14	TRBD2	TRBJ2-3	TRBV5-1	TGCGCCAGCAGTGCCGGGACTAACGTCGATACGCAGTATTTT	CASSAGTNVDTQYF
NA	15	NA	TRBJ1-1	TRBV3-1	TGTGCCAGCAGCCAAGGCGTAGATATAAACACTGAAGCTTTCTTT	CASSQGVDINTEAFF
few	17	TRBD2	TRBJ2-7	TRBV7-8	TGTGCCAGCAGCTTAGCCAGACTAGCGCCACGCATATACGAGCAGTACTTC	CASSLARLAPRIYEQYF
NA	13	NA	TRBJ2-5	TRBV24-1	TGTGCCACCAGTGATTCGAGTGAGGAGACCCAGTACTTC	CATSDSSEETQYF
many	14	NA	TRBJ1-4	TRBV5-1	TGCGCCAGCAGTTCCGAGTCAACTAATGAAAAACTGTTTTTT	CASSSESTNEKLFF
NA	10	NA	TRBJ1-5	TRBV7-8	TGTGCCAGCAGCTTGGAGGGACAGCATTTT	CASSLEGQHF
many	14	TRBD2	TRBJ2-7	TRBV20-1	TGCAGTGCTAGAGCTCCAGGACTAGCGGGGGAGCAGTACTTC	CSARAPGLAGEQYF
NA	13	TRBD1	TRBJ1-2	TRBV7-6	TGTGCCAGCAGCCCCGGGACAGGGGAAGGAAACACCTTC	CASSPGTGEGNTF
NA	14	NA	TRBJ2-3	TRBV6-2/TRBV6-3	TGTGCCAGCAGTTACGACGGGGCCACAGATACGCAGTATTTT	CASSYDGATDTQYF
many	13	TRBD1	TRBJ2-7	TRBV29-1	TGCAGCGTGCGGACAGGGGGGCCCTACGAGCAGTACTTC	CSVRTGGPYEQYF
once	14	NA	TRBJ1-4	TRBV12-3/TRBV12-4	TGTGCCAGCAGCCCCCGTGTGGGTAGCGAAAAACTGTTTTTT	CASSPRVGSEKLFF
many	16	TRBD1	TRBJ1-2	TRBV29-1	TGCAGCGTTGTGATCTTGGGGGACAGGAGATACTATGGCTACACCTTC	CSVVILGDRRYYGYTF
NA	15	TRBD2	TRBJ2-7	TRBV20-1	TGCAGTGCTGCCTCCGGGACTAGCGGGAGGGGCGAGCAGTACTTC	CSAASGTSGRGEQYF
NA	13	TRBD1	TRBJ1-1	TRBV20-1	TGCAGTGCGACAGACAGGGACGAACTCGAAGCTTTCTTT	CSATDRDELEAFF
many	14	NA	TRBJ2-5	TRBV11-3	TGTGCCAGCAGCTTAGATCGCCTCCAAGAGACCCAGTACTTC	CASSLDRLQETQYF
NA	15	NA	TRBJ2-5	TRBV11-2	TGTGCCAGCAGCCCTCCACCGGGAGAGGAAGAGACCCAGTACTTC	CASSPPPGEEETQYF
NA	18	TRBD2	TRBJ2-5	TRBV5-1	TGCGCCAGCAGCCCGAACTTAGCGGGAGGAACCAACCAAGAGACCCAGTACTTC	CASSPNLAGGTNQETQYF
once	16	NA	TRBJ2-7	TRBV7-2	TGTGCCAGCAGTTACTCGGGACTGTCTGGGGCCTACGAGCAGTACTTC	CASSYSGLSGAYEQYF
NA	18	TRBD1	TRBJ1-5	TRBV7-8	TGTGCCAGCAGCCTAGGACAGGGCCTACCCAAGGGCAATCAGCCCCAGCATTTT	CASSLGQGLPKGNQPQHF
NA	16	TRBD2	TRBJ2-5	TRBV11-2	TGTGCCAGCAGCTCGAAAAAAACTAGCGGGAGAGAGACCCAGTACTTC	CASSSKKTSGRETQYF
NA	14	TRBD2	TRBJ2-7	TRBV30	TGTGCCTGGATTCCGGGACTAGCCCCCAACGAGCAGTACTTC	CAWIPGLAPNEQYF
many	15	NA	TRBJ1-2	TRBV3-1	TGTGCCAGCAGCCAAGTCGGAGGGGTTGACTATGGCTACACCTTC	CASSQVGGVDYGYTF